This entry lists 32 T cell receptor beta chains sequenced from one sample in a study of T-cell memory formation after mild COVID-19 (dated by TCRdb to the early 2020s). Library creation used 5' RACE. These reads were obtained on an Illumina NovaSeq 6000. TCRdb reprocessed the public reads (quality trimming at Q25 with fastp, clone calling with MiXCR) and kept in-frame beta chains. For every CDR3 protein sequence, its rows merge into one entry that carries the most common genes and DNA. This sample gives some 57,000 distinct CDR3 sequences in total; 10% to 15% of them show up just once. The ten most abundant clones make up under 25% of the sample. Specimen: PBMCs or a T cell subset sorted from them (not recorded which). These receptor sequences come from a man younger than 30 who had mild COVID-19 (a few samples of this study predate the infection). The sample titles of this study are shuffled in the database, so cell type and time point are left out; the donor was told from shared clones.

This clonotype was detected ten times or more. The chain has TRBV4-3 and TRBJ1-2; weak D call: TRBD1 (5 bases). V was pared by 4 bases and J by 4 bases, with 25 bases between. This CDR3 contains 18 residues. Germline CDR1 is LGHNA and CDR2 is YSLEER. For the CDR3, the DNA is TGCGCCAGCAGCCCCCCTCCGTCGCAGACCAAGGGACTCTATGGCTACACCTTC. It translates to CASSPPPSQTKGLYGYTF.

This clonotype was seen a handful of times. This chain links TRBV12-3 or TRBV12-4 with TRBJ2-3; D is perhaps TRBD1 or TRBD2 (5 bases each). Trimming shortened V by 3 bases and J by 10 bases, and 17 bases separated the two germline ends. The CDR3 is 14 residues long. CDR3 DNA: TGTGCCAGCAGTTTGTCAGGGACGGGCCTGGCGCAGTATTTT. Translation gives CASSLSGTGLAQYF.

This rearrangement joins TRBV27 to TRBJ1-2; 9 bases are shared with TRBD1. The CDR3 is 17 amino acids. Trimming cost V 2 bases and J 4 bases; bases outside gene matches: 11. Per germline, CDR1 MNHEY and CDR2 SMNVEV (reference sequence). The CDR3 region is CASSLRTGALNGYGYTF. The CDR3 region has the DNA TGTGCCAGCAGTTTAAGGACAGGGGCATTAAATGGCTATGGCTACACCTTC.

The V call is TRBV24-1, the J call TRBJ2-2; D might be TRBD2 (6 bases). This CDR3 is built from 17 residues. V lost 3 bases and J 3 bases, leaving 16 bases between the germline ends. Germline loops: CDR1 KGHDR, CDR2 SFDVKD. The DNA of the CDR3 is TGTGCCACCAGTGATCGTAGGGCGGGGCTTGACACCGGGGAGCTGTTTTTT. It codes for CATSDRRAGLDTGELFF.

This clonotype was counted only a few times. The CDR3 bases are TGTGCCAGCAGCCCCACCGACAGAGGCTACACCTTC. Translated: CASSPTDRGYTF. This chain links TRBV3-1 with TRBJ1-2, with a weak D call TRBD1 (5 bases). The V gene lost 4 bases and the J gene lost 8 bases, with 11 bases spanning the gap. CDR3 length: 12 residues. The germline V gene has CDR1 LGHDT and CDR2 YNNKEL (reference sequence).

V usage is TRBV20-1 and J usage is TRBJ1-1; D possibly corresponds to TRBD1 (6 bases). V was trimmed by 5 bases and J by 4 bases, leaving 14 bases between them. This CDR3 is built from 13 residues. Germline values: CDR1 DFQATT, CDR2 SNEGSKA (reference sequence). CDR3 protein: CSAYNTGTTEAFF. CDR3 bases: TGCAGTGCTTATAACACAGGGACCACTGAAGCTTTCTTT.

J is TRBJ2-3 and V is TRBV5-1; D remains unclear. Germline V CDR1 and CDR2: SGHRS, YFSETQ. This CDR3 region has 16 residues. V was pared by 0 bases and J by 0 bases, with 11 bases between. The CDR3 reads CASSLAAATSTDTQYF. The CDR3 DNA reads TGCGCCAGCAGCTTGGCTGCAGCCACTAGCACAGATACGCAGTATTTT.

This clonotype turned up a few times. The gene calls are TRBV24-1 and TRBJ2-6, with D unclear. This CDR3 comprises 15 residues. Germline assignment: CDR1 KGHDR and CDR2 SFDVKD. V was shortened by 2 bases and J by 1 base, with 5 bases between the two germline ends. In DNA form, the CDR3 reads TGTGCCACCAGTGATTCGCGGTCTGGGGCCAACGTCCTGACTTTC. Protein sequence: CATSDSRSGANVLTF.

This clonotype was seen a few times. The V gene is TRBV7-8, the J gene TRBJ2-5; the match to TRBD1 covers 8 bases. Trimming at V came to 4 bases and at J to 5 bases, leaving 12 bases not matched to a gene. CDR3 length: 16 residues. Germline CDR1 and CDR2: SGHVS and FQNEAQ. CDR3 loop: CASSSGSGGRVETQYF. The CDR3 coding sequence is TGTGCCAGCAGCTCCGGTTCAGGGGGCCGAGTGGAGACCCAGTACTTC.

The chain links TRBV11-2 to TRBJ2-2, with TRBD1 identical over 7 bases. The germline V gene has CDR1 SGHAT and CDR2 FQNNGV. CDR3 size: 18 residues. V shed 1 base and J 0 bases; nucleotides not matched to a gene: 8. The chain's CDR3 is CASSLGAMGTANTGELFF. CDR3 sequence (DNA): TGTGCCAGCAGCTTAGGGGCCATGGGGACAGCGAACACCGGGGAGCTGTTTTTT.

This clonotype was recorded at least ten times. J is TRBJ1-5 and V is TRBV7-2; D is undetermined. CDR3 length: 15 amino acids. Per germline, CDR1 SGHTA and CDR2 FQGNSA. Trimming removed 3 bases from V and 5 bases from J, with 14 bases in between. The CDR3 nucleotides are TGTGCCAGCAGCTTGTTGGGCAGGACCGATCAGCCCCAGCATTTT. Protein product: CASSLLGRTDQPQHF.

In the case of this clonotype: This may come from a read error, since a much larger clone is one base off. The chain uses TRBV4-2 and TRBJ2-7; D unclear. Germline V CDR1 and CDR2: LGHNA, YNFKEQ. This CDR3 is built from 14 residues. Trimming stripped 5 bases from V and 3 bases from J, with 14 bases between. The CDR3, as DNA: TGTGCCAGCAGCAAAGGTTTACAACTCTACGAGCAGTACTTC. Translating gives CASSKGLQLYEQYF.

This clonotype turned up a few times. This chain links TRBV7-9 with TRBJ1-6, with 7 bases lining up with TRBD1. Germline assignment: CDR1 SEHNR and CDR2 FQNEAQ (reference sequence). The CDR3 loop spans 16 amino acids. J was trimmed by 4 bases and V by 1 base; bases with no gene match: 4. The CDR3 loop reads CASSLGTGAYNSPLHF. In nucleotides, the CDR3 is TGTGCCAGCAGCTTAGGGACAGGTGCTTATAATTCACCCCTCCACTTT.

This clonotype was detected many times. The gene calls are TRBV4-1 and TRBJ2-6; maybe TRBD1 (6 bases). The V gene lost 4 bases and the J gene lost 0 bases, with 19 bases spanning the gap. The CDR3 covers 19 residues. Germline V CDR1 and CDR2: MGHRA, YSYEKL. Here the CDR3 reads CASSLRAPGVDSGANVLTF. For the CDR3, the DNA is TGCGCCAGCAGCCTTAGGGCTCCAGGGGTCGACTCTGGGGCCAACGTCCTGACTTTC.

This clonotype was seen many times. The chain couples TRBV2 to TRBJ2-7; D may be TRBD1 (6 bases). There are 14 residues in the CDR3. V was clipped by 3 bases and J by 2 bases, with 11 bases between them. Looked up from germline, CDR1 is SNHLY and CDR2 is FYNNEI. The CDR3 reads CASSEGHGTYEQYV. Here the CDR3 DNA reads TGTGCCAGCAGTGAGGGACACGGCACCTACGAGCAGTACGTC.

This clonotype was found a few times. This rearrangement joins TRBV7-9 to TRBJ2-3; D possibly corresponds to TRBD2 (6 bases). Germline V CDR1 and CDR2: SEHNR, FQNEAQ (reference sequence). The CDR3 spans 17 residues. V lost 5 bases and J lost 4, with 22 bases in between. CDR3 protein: CASSLVAGTNGPDTQYF. Here the CDR3 DNA reads TGTGCCAGCAGCCTGGTTGCGGGGACCAACGGACCAGATACGCAGTATTTT.

The chain couples TRBV9 to TRBJ2-7; no clear D. The V end lost 5 bases, the J end lost 1 base, and 4 bases lay between the germline ends. Germline V gene lookup returns CDR1 SGDLS and CDR2 YYNGEE. This CDR3 spans 11 amino acids. The CDR3 DNA follows: TGTGCCAGCAGTGCATCCTACGAGCAGTACGTC. It encodes CASSASYEQYV.

CDR3: CSASGQQAEKLFF. In DNA, the CDR3 is TGCAGCGCCTCGGGACAGCAAGCTGAAAAACTGTTTTTT. The rearrangement joins TRBV29-1 to TRBJ1-4, with 7 nucleotides matching TRBD1. V shed 7 bases, J shed 7 bases, and the junction held 9 bases outside the gene matches. Per germline, CDR1 SQVTM and CDR2 ANQGSEA. This CDR3 comprises 13 residues. Filled out from reference TRBV29-1 and TRBJ1-4, the complete variable domain reads SAVISQKPSRDICQRGTSLTIQCQVDSQVTMMFWYRQQPGQSLTLIATANQGSEATYESGFVIDKFPISRPNLTFSTLTVSNMSPEDSSIYLCSASGQQAEKLFFGSGTQLSVL.

This clonotype was seen a handful of times. The V and J genes are TRBV7-9 and TRBJ2-7; perhaps TRBD1 as D (7 bases). Germline assignment: CDR1 SEHNR and CDR2 FQNEAQ (reference sequence). This CDR3 contains 14 residues. Trimming left V 5 bases short and J 0 bases short, with 11 bases between. The CDR3 is CASSQGGYSYEQYF. The CDR3 region has the DNA TGTGCCAGCAGCCAGGGGGGCTACTCCTACGAGCAGTACTTC.

V and J are TRBV20-1 and TRBJ1-1; possible D gene TRBD1, 5 bases. V lost 6 bases to trimming and J lost 7 bases, with 6 bases between them. Germline loops: CDR1 DFQATT, CDR2 SNEGSKA (reference sequence). The CDR3 totals 9 residues. The CDR3 spells CSAQGEAFF. For the CDR3, the DNA is TGCAGTGCCCAGGGTGAAGCTTTCTTT.

The chain employs TRBV4-1 and TRBJ2-1; tentative D call: TRBD2 (6 bases). CDR3 size: 18 residues. Trimming left V 0 bases short and J 8 bases short, with 23 bases between. The germline V gene encodes CDR1 MGHRA and CDR2 YSYEKL. The CDR3 DNA follows: TGCGCCAGCAGCCAAGAGACGGAGAGCGGGTGGGCCCGGTATGAGCAGTTCTTC. Its translation is CASSQETESGWARYEQFF.

This clonotype was counted between two and nine times. The chain couples TRBV5-1 to TRBJ2-1; 7 bases are a match to TRBD2. Germline CDR1 SGHRS, CDR2 YFSETQ. There are 16 residues in the CDR3. J was trimmed by 0 bases and V by 2 bases; bases with no gene match: 5. CDR3 nucleotide sequence: TGCGCCAGCAGCTTCCAAGGACTAGGCTCCTACAATGAGCAGTTCTTC. Residues: CASSFQGLGSYNEQFF.

This clonotype was found many times. The rearrangement uses TRBV21-1 and TRBJ2-1. TRBV21-1 is a listed pseudogene. The CDR3 spans 17 residues. The CDR3 loop is CASSKVWESCSYNEQFF. CDR3 DNA: TGTGCCAGCAGCAAAGTGTGGGAAAGTTGCTCCTACAATGAGCAGTTCTTC.

About this clonotype itself: A much larger clone lies one base from this, so it may be a read error. The chain links TRBV7-2 to TRBJ2-3; D is possibly TRBD2 (5 bases). Germline V CDR1 and CDR2: SGHTA, FQGNSA. V gave up 5 bases and J gave up 2 bases, with 17 bases separating them. The CDR3 contains 16 residues. CDR3 DNA sequence: TGTACCAGCAGCGTTGGACTCGATATCTACACAGATACGCAGTATTTT. Protein: CTSSVGLDIYTDTQYF.

This clonotype has just a few counts. The gene calls are TRBV7-2 and TRBJ2-5, with 7 bases lining up with TRBD1. The V and J ends lost 1 base and 2 bases, in that order; junction bases with no gene match: 7. The CDR3 sequence is 16 residues long. Germline-derived CDR1 and CDR2 are SGHTA and FQGNSA. This CDR3 is CASSLDWGRGQETQYF. CDR3 nucleotide sequence: TGTGCCAGCAGCTTAGATTGGGGCAGGGGGCAAGAGACCCAGTACTTC.

This clonotype was observed a few times. The chain joins TRBV7-8 to TRBJ1-5; D unresolved. The V and J ends lost 4 bases and 0 bases respectively, with 4 bases between them. CDR1 is SGHVS, CDR2 FQNEAQ, per germline. The CDR3 spans 13 residues. The CDR3 loop reads CASSSYSNQPQHF. The CDR3 coding sequence is TGTGCCAGCAGCTCTTATAGCAATCAGCCCCAGCATTTT.

The gene calls are TRBV9 and TRBJ2-7, with D possibly TRBD1 on 6 matching bases. Looked up from germline, CDR1 is SGDLS and CDR2 is YYNGEE. V lost 0 bases to trimming and J lost 5 bases, with 12 bases between them. The CDR3 sequence is 14 residues long. The DNA for the CDR3 is TGTGCCAGCAGCGTAGGGTCACAGGGAAACGAGCAGTACTTC. Protein: CASSVGSQGNEQYF.

The chain carries TRBV7-2 and TRBJ1-1, with D possibly TRBD1 on 5 matching bases. CDR1 is SGHTA and CDR2 is FQGNSA in the germline V gene. V dropped 3 bases and J dropped 10 bases, with 9 bases sitting between them. CDR3 length: 11 residues. The CDR3 nucleotides read TGTGCCAGCAGCTTGGGGGGGAGAGCTTTCTTT. Its protein product is CASSLGGRAFF.

This clonotype was observed a few times. V gene TRBV9 combines with J gene TRBJ1-2; tentative D call: TRBD1 (6 bases). Germline V gene lookup returns CDR1 SGDLS and CDR2 YYNGEE. V gave up 3 bases and J gave up 1 base, with 13 bases separating them. The CDR3 is made up of 15 amino acids. CDR3 DNA sequence: TGTGCCAGCAGCGCGGACAGCTCTGTTAACTATGGCTACACCTTC. Residues: CASSADSSVNYGYTF.

The V gene is TRBV4-1, the J gene TRBJ2-7; tentatively, D is TRBD1 (6 bases). V shed 3 bases and J shed 2 bases, with 14 bases lying between them. The V gene's germline CDR1 is MGHRA and CDR2 YSYEKL. The CDR3 has 15 residues. The CDR3 reads CASSHPFGGPYEQYF. CDR3 coding DNA: TGCGCCAGCAGCCATCCCTTTGGGGGCCCCTACGAGCAGTACTTC.

CDR3 residues: CSGTGFAEAFF. The CDR3 bases are TGCAGCGGGACAGGGTTCGCTGAAGCTTTCTTT. The rearrangement uses TRBV20-1 and TRBJ1-1; 9 nucleotides align to TRBD1. The V gene's germline CDR1 is DFQATT and CDR2 SNEGSKA (reference sequence). The CDR3 is 11 amino acids.

The V and J genes are TRBV7-3 and TRBJ2-1; 7 bases match TRBD2. The CDR3 consists of 14 residues. J was trimmed by 0 bases and V by 5 bases; bases with no gene match: 1. Germline V gene data show CDR1 as SGHTA and CDR2 as FQGTGA. The CDR3 loop reads CASSTGGSYNEQFF. For the CDR3, the DNA is TGTGCCAGCAGCACGGGGGGCTCCTACAATGAGCAGTTCTTC.